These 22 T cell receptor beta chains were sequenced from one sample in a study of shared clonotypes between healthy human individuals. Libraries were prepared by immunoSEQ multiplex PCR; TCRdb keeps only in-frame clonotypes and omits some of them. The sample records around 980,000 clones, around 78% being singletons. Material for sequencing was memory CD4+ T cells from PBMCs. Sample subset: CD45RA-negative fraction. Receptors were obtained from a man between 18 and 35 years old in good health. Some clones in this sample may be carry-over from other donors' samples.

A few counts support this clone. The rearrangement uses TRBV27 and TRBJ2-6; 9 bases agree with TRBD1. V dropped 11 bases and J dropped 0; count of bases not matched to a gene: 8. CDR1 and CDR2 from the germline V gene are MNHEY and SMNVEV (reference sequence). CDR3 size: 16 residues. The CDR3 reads CASRDRDTSGANVLTF. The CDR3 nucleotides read TGTGCCTCCAGGGACAGGGACACCTCTGGGGCCAACGTCCTGACTTTC.

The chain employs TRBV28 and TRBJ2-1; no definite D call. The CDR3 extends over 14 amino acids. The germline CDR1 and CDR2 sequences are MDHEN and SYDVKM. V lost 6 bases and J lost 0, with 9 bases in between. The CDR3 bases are TGTGCCAGCAGCGTGACGAGCTCCTACAATGAGCAGTTCTTC. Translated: CASSVTSSYNEQFF. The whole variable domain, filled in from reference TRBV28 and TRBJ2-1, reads DVKVTQSSRYLVKRTGEKVFLECVQDMDHENMFWYRQDPGLGLRLIYFSYDVKMKEKGDIPEGYSVSREKKERFSLILESASTNQTSMYLCASSVTSSYNEQFFGPGTRLTVL.

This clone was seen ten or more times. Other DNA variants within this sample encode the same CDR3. The CDR3 DNA reads as TGCAGTGCAGACAGAGAAGAGACCCAGTACTTC. Amino acids: CSADREETQYF. This rearrangement joins TRBV20-1 to TRBJ2-5, with D perhaps TRBD1 (5 bases). V was trimmed by 6 bases and J by 3 bases, leaving 8 bases between them. The CDR3 has 11 residues. Per germline, CDR1 DFQATT and CDR2 SNEGSKA (reference sequence).

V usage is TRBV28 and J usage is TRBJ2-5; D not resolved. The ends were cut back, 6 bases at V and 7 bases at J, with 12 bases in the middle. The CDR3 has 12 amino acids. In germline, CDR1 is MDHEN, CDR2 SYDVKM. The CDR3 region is CASRPNKGTQYF. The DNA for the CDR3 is TGTGCCAGCAGGCCGAATAAGGGGACCCAGTACTTC. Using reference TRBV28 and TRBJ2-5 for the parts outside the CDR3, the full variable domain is DVKVTQSSRYLVKRTGEKVFLECVQDMDHENMFWYRQDPGLGLRLIYFSYDVKMKEKGDIPEGYSVSREKKERFSLILESASTNQTSMYLCASRPNKGTQYFGPGTRLLVL.

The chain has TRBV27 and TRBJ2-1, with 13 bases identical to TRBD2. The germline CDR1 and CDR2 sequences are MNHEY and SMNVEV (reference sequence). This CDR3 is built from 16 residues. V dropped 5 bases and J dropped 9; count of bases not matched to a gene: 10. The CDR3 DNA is TGTGCCAGCAGTCCCGGACTAGCGGGAGTCGTGGGTGAGCAGTTCTTC. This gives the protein CASSPGLAGVVGEQFF.

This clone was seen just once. The CDR3 nucleotides are TGTGCCAGCAATAGAAACACCCCGAACACCGGGGAGCTGTTTTTT. This codes for CASNRNTPNTGELFF. The J gene is TRBJ2-2, the V gene TRBV2; no firm D call. The V and J ends lost 7 bases and 0 bases respectively, with 12 bases between them. The CDR3 contains 15 residues. Germline-derived CDR1 and CDR2 are SNHLY and FYNNEI.

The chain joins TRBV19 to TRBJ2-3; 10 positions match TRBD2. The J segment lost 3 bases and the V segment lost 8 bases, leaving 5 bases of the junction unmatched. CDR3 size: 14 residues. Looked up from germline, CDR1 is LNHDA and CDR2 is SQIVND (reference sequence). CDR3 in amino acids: CASATSGITDTQYF. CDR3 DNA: TGTGCCAGTGCCACTAGCGGGATAACAGATACGCAGTATTTT.

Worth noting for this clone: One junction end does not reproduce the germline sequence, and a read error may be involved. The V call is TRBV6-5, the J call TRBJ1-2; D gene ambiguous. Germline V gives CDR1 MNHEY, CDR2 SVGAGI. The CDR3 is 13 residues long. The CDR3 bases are TGTGCCAGCCCCCTTCGTGTAGGCGGTCGAGAGGACTTC. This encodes CASPLRVGGREDF.

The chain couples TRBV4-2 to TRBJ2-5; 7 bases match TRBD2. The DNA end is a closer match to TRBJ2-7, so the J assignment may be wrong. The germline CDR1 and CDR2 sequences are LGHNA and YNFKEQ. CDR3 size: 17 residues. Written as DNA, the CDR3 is TGTGCCAGCAGCCAATCGGTGGCTAGCGGCAGATCCCACGAGCAGTACTTC. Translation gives CASSQSVASGRSHEQYF.

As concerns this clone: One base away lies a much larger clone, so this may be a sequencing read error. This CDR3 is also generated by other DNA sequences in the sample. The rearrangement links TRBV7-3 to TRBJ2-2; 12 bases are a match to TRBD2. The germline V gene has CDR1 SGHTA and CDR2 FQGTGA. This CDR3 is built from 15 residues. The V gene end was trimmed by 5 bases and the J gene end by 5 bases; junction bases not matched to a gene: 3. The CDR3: CASSPGLAGTGELFF. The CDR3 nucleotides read TGTGCCAGCAGCCCGGGACTAGCGGGTACCGGGGAGCTGTTTTTT.

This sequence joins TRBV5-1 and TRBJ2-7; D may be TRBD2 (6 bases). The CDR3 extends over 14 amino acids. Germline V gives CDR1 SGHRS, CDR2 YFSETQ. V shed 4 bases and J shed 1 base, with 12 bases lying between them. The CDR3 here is CASSLIGSSYEQYF. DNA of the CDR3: TGCGCCAGCAGCCTAATCGGGAGTTCCTACGAGCAGTACTTC.

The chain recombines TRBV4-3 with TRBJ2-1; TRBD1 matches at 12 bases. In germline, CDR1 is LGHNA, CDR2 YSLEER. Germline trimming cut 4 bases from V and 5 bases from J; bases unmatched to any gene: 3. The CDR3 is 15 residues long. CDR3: CASSPRDRGHNEQFF. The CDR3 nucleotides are TGCGCCAGCAGCCCCAGGGACAGGGGGCACAATGAGCAGTTCTTC.

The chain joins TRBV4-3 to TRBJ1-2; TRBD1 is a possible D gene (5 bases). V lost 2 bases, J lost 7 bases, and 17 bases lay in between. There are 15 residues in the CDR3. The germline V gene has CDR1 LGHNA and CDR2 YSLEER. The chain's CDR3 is CASSQNRQANGGYTF. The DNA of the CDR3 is TGCGCCAGCAGCCAAAACAGGCAAGCAAACGGTGGCTACACCTTC.

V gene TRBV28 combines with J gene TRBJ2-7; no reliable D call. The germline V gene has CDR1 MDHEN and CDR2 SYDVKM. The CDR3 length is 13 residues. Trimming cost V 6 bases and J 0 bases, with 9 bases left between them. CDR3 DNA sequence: TGTGCCAGCAGCACACAAAGCTCCTACGAGCAGTACTTC. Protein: CASSTQSSYEQYF.

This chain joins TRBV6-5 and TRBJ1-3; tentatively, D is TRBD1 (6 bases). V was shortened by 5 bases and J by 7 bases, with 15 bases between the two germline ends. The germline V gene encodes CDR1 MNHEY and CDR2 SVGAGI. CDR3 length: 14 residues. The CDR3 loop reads CASSQQGEWNTIYF. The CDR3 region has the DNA TGTGCCAGCAGTCAACAGGGAGAGTGGAACACCATATATTTT.

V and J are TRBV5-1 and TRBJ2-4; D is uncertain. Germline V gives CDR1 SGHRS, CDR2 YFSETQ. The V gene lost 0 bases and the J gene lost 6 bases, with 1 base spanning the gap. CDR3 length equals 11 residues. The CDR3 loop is CASSLGNIQYF. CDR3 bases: TGCGCCAGCAGCTTGGGAAACATTCAGTACTTC.

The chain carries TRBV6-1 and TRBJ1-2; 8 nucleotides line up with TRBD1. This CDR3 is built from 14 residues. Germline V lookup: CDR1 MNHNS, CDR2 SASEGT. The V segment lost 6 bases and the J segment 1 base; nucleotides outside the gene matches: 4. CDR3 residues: CASRGQGSNYGYTF. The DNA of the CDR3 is TGTGCCAGCAGAGGACAGGGAAGTAACTATGGCTACACCTTC.

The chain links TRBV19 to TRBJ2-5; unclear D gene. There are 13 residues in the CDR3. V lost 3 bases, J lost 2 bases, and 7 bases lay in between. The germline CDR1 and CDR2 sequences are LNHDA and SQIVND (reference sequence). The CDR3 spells CASSISRQETQYF. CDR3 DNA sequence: TGTGCCAGTAGTATTTCCAGACAAGAGACCCAGTACTTC.

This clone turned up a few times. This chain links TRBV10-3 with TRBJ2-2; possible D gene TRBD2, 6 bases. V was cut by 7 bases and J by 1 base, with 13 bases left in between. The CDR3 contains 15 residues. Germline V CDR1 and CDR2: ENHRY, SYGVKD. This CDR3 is CAIKGSSENTGELFF. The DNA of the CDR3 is TGTGCCATCAAAGGGTCTAGCGAGAACACCGGGGAGCTGTTTTTT.

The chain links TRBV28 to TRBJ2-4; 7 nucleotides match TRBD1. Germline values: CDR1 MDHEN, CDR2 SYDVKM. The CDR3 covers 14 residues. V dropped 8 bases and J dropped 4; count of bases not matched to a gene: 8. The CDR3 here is CASAGAGGKNIQYF. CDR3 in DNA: TGTGCCAGCGCCGGGGCAGGGGGAAAAAACATTCAGTACTTC.

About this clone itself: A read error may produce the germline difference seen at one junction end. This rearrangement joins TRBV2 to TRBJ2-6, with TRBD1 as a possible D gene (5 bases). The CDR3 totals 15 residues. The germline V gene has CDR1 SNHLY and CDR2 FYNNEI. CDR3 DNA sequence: TGTGCCAGAAGGGCTTTGAAGGCTGGGGCCGACGTCCTGACTTTC. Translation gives CARRALKAGADVLTF.

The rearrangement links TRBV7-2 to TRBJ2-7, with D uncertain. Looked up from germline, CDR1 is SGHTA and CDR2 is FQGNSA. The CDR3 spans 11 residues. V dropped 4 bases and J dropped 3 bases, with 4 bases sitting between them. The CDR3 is CASSYNYEQYF. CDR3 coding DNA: TGTGCCAGCAGCTATAACTACGAGCAGTACTTC.